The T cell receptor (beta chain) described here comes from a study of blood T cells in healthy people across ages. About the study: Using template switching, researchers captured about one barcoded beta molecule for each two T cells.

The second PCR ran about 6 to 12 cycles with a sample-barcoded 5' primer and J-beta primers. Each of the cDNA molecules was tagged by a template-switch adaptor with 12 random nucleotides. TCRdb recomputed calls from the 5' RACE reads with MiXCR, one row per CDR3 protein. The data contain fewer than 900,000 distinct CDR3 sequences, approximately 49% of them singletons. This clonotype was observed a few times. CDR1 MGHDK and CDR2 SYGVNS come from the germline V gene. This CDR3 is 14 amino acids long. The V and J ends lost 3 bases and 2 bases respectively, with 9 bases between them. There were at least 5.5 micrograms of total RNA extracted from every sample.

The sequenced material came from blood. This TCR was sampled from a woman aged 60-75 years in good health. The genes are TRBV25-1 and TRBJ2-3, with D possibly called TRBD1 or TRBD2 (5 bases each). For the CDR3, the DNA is TGTGCCAGCAGTGAGTGGGACCTCACAGATACGCAGTATTTT. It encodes CASSEWDLTDTQYF. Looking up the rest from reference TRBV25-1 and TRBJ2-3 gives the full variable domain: EADIYQTPRYLVIGTGKKITLECSQTMGHDKMYWYQQDPGMELHLIHYSYGVNSTEKGDLSSESTVSRIRTEHFPLTLESARPSHTSQYLCASSEWDLTDTQYFGPGTRLTVL.